This passage covers 20 T cell receptor beta chains from one sample sequenced in a study of response to subunit inactivated influenza vaccine. TCRdb ran MiXCR on the RT-PCR reads and lists one entry per CDR3 protein. Found here are about 180,000 distinct CDR3 sequences, 7.5% to 10% of them singletons; the top ten hold approximately 10%. The source material was non-naive T cells sorted from PBMCs, sampled on the day of vaccination. All receptors derive from a man over 45 who received an inactivated influenza vaccine.

J is TRBJ2-3 and V is TRBV19, with D perhaps TRBD2 (7 bases). The CDR3 covers 13 residues. CDR1 is LNHDA, CDR2 SQIVND, per germline (reference sequence). Trimming cost V 9 bases and J 2 bases, with 12 bases left between them. For the CDR3, the DNA is TGTGCCAGCCGGGGGGCAGCCACAGATACGCAGTATTTT. It encodes CASRGAATDTQYF.

In regard to this clonotype: A much larger clone differs from this one at a single base, so this may be a read error. The CDR3 DNA is TGCGCCAGCATCTTGGTCCAGGCGAACACCGGGGAGCTGTTTTTT. Amino acid sequence: CASILVQANTGELFF. The V call is TRBV5-1, the J call TRBJ2-2; D gene uncertain. Germline values: CDR1 SGHRS, CDR2 YFSETQ. The CDR3 totals 15 residues.

The chain recombines TRBV12-3 or TRBV12-4 with TRBJ2-1, with 10 bases identical to TRBD1. V shed 8 bases, J shed 7 bases, and the junction held 8 bases outside the gene matches. This CDR3 has 14 amino acids. CDR3 bases: TGTGCCAGCGGGACAGGGGTGACTGGGAATGAGCAGTTCTTC. It specifies CASGTGVTGNEQFF.

This clonotype was picked up a small number of times. The chain employs TRBV12-3 or TRBV12-4 and TRBJ2-4; 7 nucleotides line up with TRBD1. V lost 6 bases and J lost 0; bases outside the gene matches: 2. The CDR3 runs to 14 residues. CDR3 nucleotides: TGTGCCAGCAGGGGACAGCTAGCCAAAAACATTCAGTACTTC. Amino acid sequence: CASRGQLAKNIQYF.

This clonotype was found many times. The V and J genes are TRBV14 and TRBJ2-3; tentative D call: TRBD2 (5 bases). This CDR3 is built from 14 residues. Trimming stripped 8 bases from V and 3 bases from J, with 15 bases between. CDR1 and CDR2 from the germline V gene are SGHDN and FVKESK. The CDR3 DNA is TGTGCCAGCGCATCCACGGAGGCAACAGATACGCAGTATTTT. Protein: CASASTEATDTQYF.

Only a few counts were recorded for this clonotype. CDR3 residues: CASSQDFTGGRGEKLFF. CDR3 nucleotide sequence: TGCGCCAGCAGCCAAGATTTCACCGGGGGACGAGGGGAAAAACTGTTTTTT. The chain carries TRBV4-3 and TRBJ1-4; TRBD1 is a possible D gene (5 bases). Germline CDR1 is LGHNA and CDR2 is YSLEER. Between the trimmed V and J ends, which lost 0 bases and 8 bases, there was a span of 19 bases. This CDR3 contains 17 residues.

This clonotype appeared a few times. The J gene is TRBJ2-1, the V gene TRBV20-1, with 11 bases identical to TRBD2. The CDR3 consists of 14 residues. Germline trimming cut 6 bases from V and 5 bases from J; bases unmatched to any gene: 6. Germline-derived CDR1 and CDR2 are DFQATT and SNEGSKA (reference sequence). The chain's CDR3 is CSAPGLAADNEQFF. CDR3 in DNA: TGCAGTGCCCCGGGACTAGCGGCTGACAATGAGCAGTTCTTC.

The chain combines TRBV7-2 with TRBJ2-3, with D possibly matching TRBD2 (7 bases). Germline assignment: CDR1 SGHTA and CDR2 FQGNSA. Trimming removed 4 bases from V and 4 bases from J, with 18 bases in between. The CDR3 totals 16 residues. The CDR3: CASSSLGGAVADTQYF. Written as DNA, the CDR3 is TGTGCCAGCAGCTCCCTGGGGGGGGCCGTGGCAGATACGCAGTATTTT. The variable domain in full, with the rest retrieved from reference TRBV7-2 and TRBJ2-3, is GAGVSQSPSNKVTEKGKDVELRCDPISGHTALYWYRQSLGQGLEFLIYFQGNSAPDKSGLPSDRFSAERTGGSVSTLTIQRTQQEDSAVYLCASSSLGGAVADTQYFGPGTRLTVL.

The CDR3 reads CSASGGAYEQYF. DNA of the CDR3: TGCAGTGCTAGCGGGGGGGCCTACGAGCAGTACTTC. This sequence joins TRBV20-1 and TRBJ2-7, with TRBD2 matching over 8 bases. V was pared by 3 bases and J by 2 bases, with 0 bases of the junction left unmatched. Germline V gene lookup returns CDR1 DFQATT and CDR2 SNEGSKA (reference sequence). This CDR3 is built from 12 residues.

The genes are TRBV11-2 and TRBJ2-7; the D gene is possibly TRBD2 (7 bases). V was shortened by 1 base and J by 1 base, with 20 bases between the two germline ends. CDR3 length: 18 amino acids. Germline V gene lookup returns CDR1 SGHAT and CDR2 FQNNGV. CDR3 coding DNA: TGTGCCAGCAGCTTAGTAAAGTCCCGCGGGGGCTCGTCCTACGAGCAGTACTTC. It encodes CASSLVKSRGGSSYEQYF.

The chain is built from TRBV6-1 and TRBJ2-5; D may be TRBD1 (6 bases). Trimming stripped 2 bases from V and 2 bases from J, with 12 bases between. Germline V gives CDR1 MNHNS, CDR2 SASEGT. The length of the CDR3 is 15 residues. The CDR3 DNA reads TGTGCCAGCAGTGAACCCAGGGGCGTTCAAGAGACCCAGTACTTC. As protein: CASSEPRGVQETQYF.

This clonotype was recorded many times. This sequence joins TRBV5-1 and TRBJ2-5; D could derive from TRBD1 or TRBD2 (5 bases each). From germline, CDR1 is SGHRS and CDR2 YFSETQ. Trimming cost V 4 bases and J 1 base, with 14 bases left between them. The CDR3 has 15 residues. CDR3 amino acids: CASSPGRLFQETQYF. CDR3 nucleotide sequence: TGCGCCAGCAGCCCGGGACGGCTTTTCCAAGAGACCCAGTACTTC.

This clonotype was seen repeatedly, ten times or more. The chain couples TRBV20-1 to TRBJ2-7; the match to TRBD1 covers 8 bases. Losses at the gene ends were 3 bases for V and 2 bases for J; bases not matched to a gene: 6. In germline, CDR1 is DFQATT, CDR2 SNEGSKA (reference sequence). The CDR3 covers 14 residues. CDR3: CSARDGQGPYEQYF. CDR3 nucleotide sequence: TGCAGTGCTAGGGATGGACAGGGCCCCTACGAGCAGTACTTC.

This sequence joins TRBV29-1 and TRBJ2-1; 10 positions match TRBD2. This CDR3 is 16 amino acids long. The V and J ends lost 2 bases and 1 base, in that order; junction bases with no gene match: 5. Germline values: CDR1 SQVTM, CDR2 ANQGSEA. CDR3 loop: CSVELGLAESYNEQFF. The CDR3 DNA sequence: TGCAGCGTTGAACTAGGACTAGCGGAGTCCTACAATGAGCAGTTCTTC.

V gene TRBV9 combines with J gene TRBJ2-2; unclear D gene. Germline values: CDR1 SGDLS, CDR2 YYNGEE. Trimming removed 0 bases from V and 8 bases from J, with 5 bases in between. The CDR3 runs 12 residues. CDR3 region: CASSVDRGELFF. CDR3 nucleotide sequence: TGTGCCAGCAGCGTAGATCGGGGGGAGCTGTTTTTT.

In this sample, this clonotype turned up a few times. V is TRBV18 and J is TRBJ1-4, with TRBD1 as a possible D gene (5 bases). The CDR3 is 14 amino acids. Trimming pared 3 bases from V and 5 bases from J, leaving 10 bases between. The germline CDR1 and CDR2 sequences are KGHSH and LQKENI. For the CDR3, the DNA is TGTGCCAGCTCACCGGGACGGGAGAATGAAAAACTGTTTTTT. Amino acid sequence: CASSPGRENEKLFF.

V and J are TRBV20-1 and TRBJ2-1, with D perhaps matching TRBD1 (5 bases). V dropped 3 bases and J dropped 9 bases, with 12 bases sitting between them. The CDR3 length is 12 residues. CDR1 is DFQATT and CDR2 is SNEGSKA in the germline V gene (reference sequence). CDR3: CSARKGNGEQFF. Here the CDR3 DNA reads TGCAGTGCTAGGAAGGGGAATGGTGAGCAGTTCTTC.

In this sample, this clonotype turned up a few times. V gene TRBV6-5 combines with J gene TRBJ2-7; D is undetermined. V lost 7 bases and J 2 bases, leaving 9 bases between the germline ends. Per germline, CDR1 MNHEY and CDR2 SVGAGI. The CDR3 spans 12 residues. CDR3 in DNA: TGTGCCAGCAACCAGGTAACCTACGAGCAGTACTTC. It encodes CASNQVTYEQYF.

In this sample, this clonotype turned up many times. The genes are TRBV5-1 and TRBJ2-7; possible D gene TRBD1, 5 bases. CDR3 size: 16 residues. V lost 0 bases, J lost 3 bases, and 16 bases lay in between. Germline lookup yields CDR1 SGHRS and CDR2 YFSETQ. CDR3 nucleotide sequence: TGCGCCAGCAGCTTGGAGGAGCAGGGTCTTCACTACGAGCAGTACTTC. Translated: CASSLEEQGLHYEQYF.

The rearrangement links TRBV6-5 to TRBJ2-7; the D gene is possibly TRBD1 (5 bases). Germline loops: CDR1 MNHEY, CDR2 SVGAGI. The V gene lost 0 bases and the J gene lost 3 bases, with 12 bases spanning the gap. CDR3 length equals 15 residues. The CDR3 nucleotides are TGTGCCAGCAGTTACTCCTCCAGGGAAGGCTACGAGCAGTACTTC. Residues: CASSYSSREGYEQYF.